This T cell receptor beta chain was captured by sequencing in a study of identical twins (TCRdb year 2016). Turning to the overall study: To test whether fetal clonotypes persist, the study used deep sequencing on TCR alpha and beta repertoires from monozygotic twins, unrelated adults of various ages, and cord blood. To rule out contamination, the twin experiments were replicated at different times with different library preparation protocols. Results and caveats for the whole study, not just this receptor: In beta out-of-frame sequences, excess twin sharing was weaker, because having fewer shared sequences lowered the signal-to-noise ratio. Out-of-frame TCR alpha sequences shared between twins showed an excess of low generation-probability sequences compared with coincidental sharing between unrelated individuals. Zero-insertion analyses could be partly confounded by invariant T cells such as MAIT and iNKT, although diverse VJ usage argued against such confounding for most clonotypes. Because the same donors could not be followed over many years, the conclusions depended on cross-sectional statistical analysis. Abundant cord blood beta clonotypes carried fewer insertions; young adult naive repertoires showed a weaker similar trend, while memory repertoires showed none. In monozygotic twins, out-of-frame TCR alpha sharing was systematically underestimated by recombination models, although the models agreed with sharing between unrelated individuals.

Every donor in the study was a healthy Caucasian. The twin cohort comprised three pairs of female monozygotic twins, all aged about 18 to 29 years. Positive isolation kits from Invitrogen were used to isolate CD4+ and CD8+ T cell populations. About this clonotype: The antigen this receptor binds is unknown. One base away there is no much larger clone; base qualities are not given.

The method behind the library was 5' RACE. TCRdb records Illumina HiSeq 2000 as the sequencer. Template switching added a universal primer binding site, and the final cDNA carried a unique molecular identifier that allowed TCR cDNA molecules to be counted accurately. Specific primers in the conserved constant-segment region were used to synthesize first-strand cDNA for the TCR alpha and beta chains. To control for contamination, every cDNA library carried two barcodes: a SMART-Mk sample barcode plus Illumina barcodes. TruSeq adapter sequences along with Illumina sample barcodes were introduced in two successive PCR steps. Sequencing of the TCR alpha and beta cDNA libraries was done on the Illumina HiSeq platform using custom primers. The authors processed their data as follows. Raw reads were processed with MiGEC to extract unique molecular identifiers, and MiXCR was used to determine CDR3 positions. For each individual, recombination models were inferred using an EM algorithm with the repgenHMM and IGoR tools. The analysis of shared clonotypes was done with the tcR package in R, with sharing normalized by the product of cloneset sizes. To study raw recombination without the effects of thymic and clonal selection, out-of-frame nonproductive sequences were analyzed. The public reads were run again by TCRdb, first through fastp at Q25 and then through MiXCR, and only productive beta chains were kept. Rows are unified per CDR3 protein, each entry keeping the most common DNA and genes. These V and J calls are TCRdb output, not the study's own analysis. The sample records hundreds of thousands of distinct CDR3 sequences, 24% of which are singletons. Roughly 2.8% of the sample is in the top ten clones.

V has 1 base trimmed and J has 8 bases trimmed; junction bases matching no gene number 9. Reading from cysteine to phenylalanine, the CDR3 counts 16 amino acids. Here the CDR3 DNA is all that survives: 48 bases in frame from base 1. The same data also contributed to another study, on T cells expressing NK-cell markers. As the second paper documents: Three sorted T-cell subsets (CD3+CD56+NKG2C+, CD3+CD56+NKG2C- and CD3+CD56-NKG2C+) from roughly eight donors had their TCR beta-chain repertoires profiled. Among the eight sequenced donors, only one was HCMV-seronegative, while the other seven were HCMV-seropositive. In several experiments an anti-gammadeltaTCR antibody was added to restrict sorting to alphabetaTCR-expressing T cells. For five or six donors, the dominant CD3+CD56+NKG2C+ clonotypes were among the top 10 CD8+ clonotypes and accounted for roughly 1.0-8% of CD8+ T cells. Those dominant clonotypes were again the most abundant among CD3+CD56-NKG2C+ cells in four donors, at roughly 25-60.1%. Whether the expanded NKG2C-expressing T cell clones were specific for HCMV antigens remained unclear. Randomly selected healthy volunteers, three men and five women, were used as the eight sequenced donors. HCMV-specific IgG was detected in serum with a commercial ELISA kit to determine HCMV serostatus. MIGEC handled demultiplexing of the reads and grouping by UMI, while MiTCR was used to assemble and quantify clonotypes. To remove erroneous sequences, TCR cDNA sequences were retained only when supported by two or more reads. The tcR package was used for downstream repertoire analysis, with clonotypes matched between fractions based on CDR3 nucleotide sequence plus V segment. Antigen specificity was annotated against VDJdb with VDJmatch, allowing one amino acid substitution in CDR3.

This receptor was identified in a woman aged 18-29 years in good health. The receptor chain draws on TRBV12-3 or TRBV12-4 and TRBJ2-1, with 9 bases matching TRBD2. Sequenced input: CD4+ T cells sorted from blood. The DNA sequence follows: TGTGCCAGCAGTTTAGGCGCGGGGGGGCCGATAGATGAGCAGTTCTTC. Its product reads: CASSLGAGGPIDEQFF.